The source of this T cell receptor (beta chain) is a study of shared clonotypes between healthy human individuals (dated by TCRdb to the early 2020s). About the full investigation: The cohort included a few men and a couple of women between 18 and 49 years of age. For each donor, three plates each were used for CD4 naive and CD4 memory, two plates were used for CD8 naive, and one plate was used for CD8 memory. Blood TCR repertoires of four to six healthy adults were deeply sequenced to estimate repertoire size and the extent of clonotype sharing between individuals. To increase sequencing depth and limit assay-specific biases, different laboratories used diverse techniques to prepare libraries and sequence TCR repertoires. Leukapheresis yielded between about 0.9 and 10 billion PBMCs per donor.

The germline V gene provides CDR1 SNHLY and CDR2 FYNNEI. V loses 1 base, J loses 11 bases, and the germline ends lie 11 bases apart. The CDR3, from cysteine to phenylalanine, totals 12 residues. This entry keeps only the CDR3 DNA: 36 bases, framed from base 1. Healthy HIV-negative adults with no recently reported acute infections or vaccinations were included as donors. Only Caucasian adults living in Nashville, Tennessee, USA were represented among the donors. Magnetic negative selection was used to enrich CD4+ T cells, after which naive cells were positively selected on CD45RA and the negative fraction became the memory subset. Blood was obtained by leukapheresis, after which PBMCs were separated by Ficoll-Histopaque density gradient centrifugation and cryopreserved in liquid nitrogen vapor phase. Analytical flow cytometry was used to check the purity and quantity of every magnetically sorted T cell population. Genomic DNA was isolated from each sorted fraction and quantified by UV absorbance on a Nanodrop 2000c.

On this clone: Its antigen is still unknown. The sample holds no much larger clone one base away, and base qualities are not on file.

TCR CDR3 regions were amplified from genomic DNA by multiplex PCR using the deep immunoSEQ assay. Extracted genomic DNA from each cell subset was spread evenly across all wells of several immunoSEQ 96-well plates, with each plate serving as a replicate. For sorted subsets, approximately 210 ng of genomic DNA, equivalent to around 29,000 T cell genomes, went into each replicate PCR. Purified libraries were quantified with a Qubit 3.0 fluorometer, sized on a Bioanalyzer 2100, and re-quantified with the KAPA Library Quantification kit. A separate single-read 150-cycle Illumina NextSeq 550 flow cell was used to sequence each immunoSEQ 96-well plate. The published analysis was carried out like this. The immunoSEQ output contained only junctional sequences without quality scores, so filtering could not match that applied to full-length reads. Sequences were annotated with PyIR, a Python wrapper for IgBLAST v1.9, and V/J genes and CDR3 were assigned using IMGT germline references. Reads with weak V/J assignments (E-value above 1e-6), missing CDR3, stop codons, out-of-frame junctions, or ambiguous translated residues were removed. V3J clonotypes were defined as sequences sharing an identical inferred V gene, J gene, and CDR3 amino acid sequence. To compute the percentage overlap between repertoires, the number of shared unique clonotypes was divided by the size of the smaller repertoire. Repertoire richness was assessed with RTK rarefaction, the Chao1 estimator, and Recon v2.1 estimates of unobserved clonotypes. Generation probabilities for all TCRbeta clonotypes obtained by the gDNA method from several donors were computed using OLGA. TCRdb provides this immuneACCESS table in a form limited to in-frame rearrangements. Some clones are lacking; in checked studies, under half of them reflect an unresolved V gene, and why the rest are absent is not known. For V, J and clone size, that table is used; D and trimming come from the DNA. Recorded for this sample are 2 million to 2.5 million clones; almost 96% of them occurred a single time. The top ten constitute around 0.13% of the sample.

Findings and caveats that apply to the study as a whole: Estimated clonotype richness was generally larger for naive than for memory subsets. Pairwise subsampling led to the expectation that sequencing depth would affect the degree of clonotype sharing among donors. Only blood was sampled, and tissue TCR repertoires likely differ from those in blood. Rarefaction of sorted-subset datasets indicated incomplete sequencing despite the large sequencing depth. Because the study included a small number of donors, the genetic and exposure-history diversity represented was limited. When a few donors were compared, the shared fraction of clonotypes was about 5% for naive CD4, around 3.6% for naive CD8, 2% to 2.5% for memory CD4, and around 0.37% for memory CD8. Higher generation probabilities were observed for clonotypes shared by all four sorted-subset donors than for non-shared clonotypes.

This TCR was recovered from a man between 18 and 29 years old in good health. Source material: naive CD4+ T cells sorted from blood. The cell subset or site label, as the study defines it: CD45RA+ positively selected. The chain is encoded by TRBV2 joined to TRBJ1-1, with the D gene too uncertain to name. Read as DNA, the sequence is TGTGCCAGCAGTGAAGGGCCGTTGGAGGCTTTCTTT. Translated, this gives CASSEGPLEAFF. The full variable domain, with segments outside the CDR3 supplied by the reference TRBV2 and TRBJ1-1 proteins, appears as EPEVTQTPSHQVTQMGQEVILRCVPISNHLYFYWYRQILGQKVEFLVSFYNNEISEKSEIFDDQFSVERPDGSNFTLKIRSTKLEDSAMYFCASSEGPLEAFFGQGTRLTVV.